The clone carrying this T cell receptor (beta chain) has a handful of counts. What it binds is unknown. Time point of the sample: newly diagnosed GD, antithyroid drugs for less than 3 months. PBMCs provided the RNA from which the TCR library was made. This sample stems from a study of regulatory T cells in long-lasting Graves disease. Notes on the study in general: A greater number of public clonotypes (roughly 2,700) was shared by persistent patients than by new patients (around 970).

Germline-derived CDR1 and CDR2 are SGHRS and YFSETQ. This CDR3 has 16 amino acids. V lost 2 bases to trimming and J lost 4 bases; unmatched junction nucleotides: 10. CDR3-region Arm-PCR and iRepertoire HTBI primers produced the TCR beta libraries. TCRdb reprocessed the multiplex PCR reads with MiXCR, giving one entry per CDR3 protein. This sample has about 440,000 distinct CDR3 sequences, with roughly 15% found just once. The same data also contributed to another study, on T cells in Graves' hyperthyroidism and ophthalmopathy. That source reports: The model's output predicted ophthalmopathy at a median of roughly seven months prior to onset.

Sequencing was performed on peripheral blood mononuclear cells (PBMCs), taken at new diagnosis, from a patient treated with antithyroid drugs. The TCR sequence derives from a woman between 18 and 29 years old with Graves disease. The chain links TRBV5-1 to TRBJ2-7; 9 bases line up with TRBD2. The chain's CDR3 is CASSLTLAGYGYEQYF. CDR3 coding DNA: TGCGCCAGCAGCTTAACCCTAGCGGGGTATGGGTACGAGCAGTACTTC.